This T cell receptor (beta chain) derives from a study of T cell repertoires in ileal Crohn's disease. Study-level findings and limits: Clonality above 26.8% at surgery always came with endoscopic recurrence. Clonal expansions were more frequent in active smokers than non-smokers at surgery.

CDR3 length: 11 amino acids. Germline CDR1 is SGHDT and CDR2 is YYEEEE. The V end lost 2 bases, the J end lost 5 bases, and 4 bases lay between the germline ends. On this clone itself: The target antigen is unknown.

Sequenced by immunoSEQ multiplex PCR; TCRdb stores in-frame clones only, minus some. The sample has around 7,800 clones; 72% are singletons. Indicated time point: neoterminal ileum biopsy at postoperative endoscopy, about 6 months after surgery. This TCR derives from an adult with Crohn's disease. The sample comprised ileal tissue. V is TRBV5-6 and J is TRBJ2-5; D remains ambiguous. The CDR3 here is CASSFSETQYF. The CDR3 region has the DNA TGTGCCAGCAGCTTTAGCGAGACCCAGTACTTC. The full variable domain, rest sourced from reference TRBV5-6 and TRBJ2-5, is DAGVTQSPTHLIKTRGQQVTLRCSPKSGHDTVSWYQQALGQGPQFIFQYYEEEERQRGNFPDRFSGHQFPNYSSELNVNALLLGDSALYLCASSFSETQYFGPGTRLLVL.